These 25 T cell receptor beta chains were all obtained from the same sample, sequenced in a study of blood T cell repertoires in COVID-19. Produced via immunoSEQ multiplex PCR; TCRdb's table is partial and in-frame only. The data contain 310,000 or so clones, roughly 84% of them singletons. Sequenced: peripheral blood. Receptor source: a man aged 50 to 60 with active or convalescent COVID-19.

The chain joins TRBV5-4 to TRBJ1-3; weak D call: TRBD1 (5 bases). V was shortened by 0 bases and J by 4 bases, with 8 bases between the two germline ends. There are 14 residues in the CDR3. The germline V gene has CDR1 SGHNT and CDR2 YYREEE (reference sequence). The CDR3 sequence: CASSLAGPGNTIYF. The CDR3 DNA is TGTGCCAGCAGCTTGGCAGGGCCCGGAAACACCATATATTTT.

The chain is built from TRBV2 and TRBJ2-3; 7 bases align to TRBD1. Germline lookup yields CDR1 SNHLY and CDR2 FYNNEI. The CDR3 runs 14 residues. V was clipped by 9 bases and J by 0 bases; unmatched bases: 6. This CDR3 is CASCPGQSTDTQYF. DNA of the CDR3: TGTGCCAGTTGCCCGGGACAGAGCACAGATACGCAGTATTTT.

The chain has TRBV6-5 and TRBJ2-7, with 7 bases matching TRBD1. This CDR3 comprises 15 residues. J was trimmed by 4 bases and V by 6 bases; bases with no gene match: 12. Germline V gene lookup returns CDR1 MNHEY and CDR2 SVGAGI. CDR3: CASRGDRDALYEQYF. The CDR3 coding sequence is TGTGCCAGCAGGGGTGACAGGGACGCATTATACGAGCAGTACTTC.

V is TRBV6-2 or TRBV6-3 and J is TRBJ1-5, with a possible D match to TRBD1 (5 bases). CDR1 is MNHEY and CDR2 is SVGEGT in the germline V gene. The CDR3 sequence is 17 residues long. The germline V and J ends were trimmed by 2 bases and 0 bases, with 14 bases remaining between them. The CDR3 bases are TGTGCCAGCAGTTACGACGGACAAACTATTAGCAATCAGCCCCAGCATTTT. It codes for CASSYDGQTISNQPQHF.

This chain links TRBV9 with TRBJ2-1; TRBD1 is a possible D gene (6 bases). V was trimmed by 3 bases and J by 8 bases, leaving 15 bases between them. The CDR3 spans 14 residues. Germline V CDR1 and CDR2: SGDLS, YYNGEE. The CDR3 DNA sequence: TGTGCCAGCAGCGGATTTCAAACAGGGTATGAGCAGTTCTTC. This codes for CASSGFQTGYEQFF.

The chain links TRBV5-5 to TRBJ2-7, with TRBD2 matching over 11 bases. V was clipped by 4 bases and J by 2 bases; unmatched bases: 5. This CDR3 is 15 amino acids long. Looked up from germline, CDR1 is SGHKS and CDR2 is YYEKEE (reference sequence). Here the CDR3 reads CASSERLAGPYEQYF. CDR3 bases: TGTGCCAGCAGCGAGCGACTAGCGGGACCCTACGAGCAGTACTTC.

This clone was seen a few times. The chain recombines TRBV9 with TRBJ1-1; no clear D. The CDR3 length is 13 residues. Trimming shortened V by 7 bases and J by 1 base, and 11 bases separated the two germline ends. The germline gives CDR1 SGDLS, CDR2 YYNGEE. The CDR3 reads CASRAEENTEAFF. Here the CDR3 DNA reads TGTGCCAGCCGGGCGGAGGAGAACACTGAAGCTTTCTTT.

This chain joins TRBV4-3 and TRBJ1-4, with 8 bases matching TRBD1. V was clipped by 4 bases and J by 5 bases; unmatched bases: 6. Germline assignment: CDR1 LGHNA and CDR2 YSLEER. The CDR3 contains 15 residues. CDR3 nucleotide sequence: TGCGCCAGCAGCCGCACAGGGGGAGAGAATGAAAAACTGTTTTTT. Translated: CASSRTGGENEKLFF.

The rearrangement joins TRBV19 to TRBJ1-5, with a possible D match to TRBD1 (6 bases). Per the germline V gene, CDR1 is LNHDA and CDR2 is SQIVND (reference sequence). Trimming shortened V by 4 bases and J by 7 bases, and 11 bases separated the two germline ends. The CDR3 spans 13 residues. For the CDR3, the DNA is TGTGCCAGTAGTACGCTAACAGGGCAGCCCCAGCATTTT. It translates to CASSTLTGQPQHF.

A single count supports this clone. This rearrangement joins TRBV5-4 to TRBJ2-2; TRBD1 is a possible D gene (5 bases). The length of the CDR3 is 14 residues. Trimming shortened V by 0 bases and J by 4 bases, and 7 bases separated the two germline ends. CDR1 and CDR2 from the germline V gene are SGHNT and YYREEE (reference sequence). The CDR3, as DNA: TGTGCCAGCAGCTTGGGACAGACCACCGGGGAGCTGTTTTTT. It encodes CASSLGQTTGELFF.

This clone has just a few counts. The rearrangement joins TRBV20-1 to TRBJ2-5, with D hard to call. V dropped 3 bases and J dropped 1 base, with 9 bases sitting between them. The germline gives CDR1 DFQATT, CDR2 SNEGSKA (reference sequence). The CDR3 has 13 residues. The CDR3 reads CSASVRFQETQYF. CDR3 nucleotide sequence: TGCAGTGCTAGTGTGAGGTTCCAAGAGACCCAGTACTTC.

This clone was detected only once. The rearrangement joins TRBV6-5 to TRBJ1-2, with 8 nucleotides matching TRBD1. The junction had 7 bases not matched to a gene; V was cut back by 6 bases and J by 4 bases. The CDR3 extends over 14 amino acids. Per germline, CDR1 MNHEY and CDR2 SVGAGI. The CDR3 DNA reads TGTGCCAGCAGCCGACAGGGGTTGGGCTATGGCTACACCTTC. Protein: CASSRQGLGYGYTF.

In this sample, this clone turned up once. As DNA, the CDR3 is TGCGCCAGCAGCCCCAGGGACAGACGCACAGATACGCAGTATTTT. It is translated as CASSPRDRRTDTQYF. This sequence joins TRBV5-1 and TRBJ2-3; 7 bases line up with TRBD1. The CDR3 has 15 residues. With V trimmed by 4 bases and J by 1 base, 6 bases remained unmatched. The germline CDR1 and CDR2 sequences are SGHRS and YFSETQ. The full variable domain, with the rest looked up from reference TRBV5-1 and TRBJ2-3, is KAGVTQTPRYLIKTRGQQVTLSCSPISGHRSVSWYQQTPGQGLQFLFEYFSETQRNKGNFPGRFSGRQFSNSRSEMNVSTLELGDSALYLCASSPRDRRTDTQYFGPGTRLTVL.

This clone has just a few counts. V gene TRBV28 combines with J gene TRBJ1-2; D unclear. V lost 3 bases and J lost 7, with 12 bases in between. Germline V gene data show CDR1 as MDHEN and CDR2 as SYDVKM. The CDR3 loop spans 13 amino acids. CDR3 DNA: TGTGCCAGCAGTTTTCGGGGAAGTGGTGGCTACACCTTC. Amino acid sequence: CASSFRGSGGYTF.

The CDR3 sequence is CAISESWGATNEKLFF. The CDR3 bases are TGTGCCATCAGTGAGTCCTGGGGGGCAACTAATGAAAAACTGTTTTTT. V and J are TRBV10-3 and TRBJ1-4; D is perhaps TRBD1 (5 bases). The CDR3 covers 16 residues. CDR1 and CDR2 (germline): ENHRY, SYGVKD. Trimming stripped 0 bases from V and 0 bases from J, with 8 bases between.

This clone was recorded only once. V is TRBV7-9 and J is TRBJ2-1; TRBD2 aligns across 8 bases. The ends lost 8 bases at V and 6 bases at J; junction bases unmatched: 15. The germline CDR1 and CDR2 sequences are SEHNR and FQNEAQ (reference sequence). This CDR3 spans 16 amino acids. CDR3 sequence (DNA): TGTGCCAGCCTCCCGCCGGGGACTAGTAGAGTCAATGAGCAGTTCTTC. Translating gives CASLPPGTSRVNEQFF.

Of note for this clone: Different DNA sequences within this sample yield the same CDR3. The chain joins TRBV5-1 to TRBJ1-1, with D possibly TRBD1 on 6 matching bases. Germline V CDR1 and CDR2: SGHRS, YFSETQ. The CDR3 is 14 residues long. V was clipped by 0 bases and J by 1 base, with 7 bases between them. The CDR3 DNA reads as TGCGCCAGCAGCTTGGTACAGGGGAACACTGAAGCTTTCTTT. As protein: CASSLVQGNTEAFF.

The chain recombines TRBV18 with TRBJ1-6, with 8 bases aligning to TRBD1. CDR1 and CDR2 (germline): KGHSH, LQKENI. The CDR3 spans 14 residues. The trim removed 3 bases at V and 7 bases at J, leaving 2 bases unmatched. The chain's CDR3 is CASSPRDRNSPLHF. The DNA for the CDR3 is TGTGCCAGCTCACCCCGGGACAGGAATTCACCCCTCCACTTT.

The chain combines TRBV28 with TRBJ1-6; D call uncertain. Germline CDR1 MDHEN, CDR2 SYDVKM. V lost 11 bases and J lost 4, with 15 bases in between. This CDR3 comprises 14 residues. This CDR3 is CAGEFAAYNSPLHF. The CDR3 coding sequence is TGTGCCGGGGAGTTCGCCGCTTATAATTCACCCCTCCACTTT.

The chain recombines TRBV19 with TRBJ1-1; TRBD1 is a possible D gene (5 bases). In germline, CDR1 is LNHDA, CDR2 SQIVND (reference sequence). This CDR3 spans 13 amino acids. V was shortened by 3 bases and J by 7 bases, with 12 bases between the two germline ends. The CDR3 nucleotides are TGTGCCAGTAGTATCGACAGCAGTAATGAAGCTTTCTTT. It specifies CASSIDSSNEAFF.

The rearrangement links TRBV28 to TRBJ2-6; no clear D. The CDR3 has 16 residues. Trimming stripped 3 bases from V and 2 bases from J, with 11 bases between. Germline V lookup: CDR1 MDHEN, CDR2 SYDVKM. Written as DNA, the CDR3 is TGTGCCAGCAGTTTGGCAGGAAACACTGGGGCCAACGTCCTGACTTTC. Protein sequence: CASSLAGNTGANVLTF.

The genes are TRBV19 and TRBJ1-1, with D tentatively TRBD1 (5 bases). V lost 7 bases and J 1 base, leaving 19 bases between the germline ends. CDR1 and CDR2 (germline): LNHDA, SQIVND (reference sequence). This CDR3 comprises 16 residues. The CDR3 region is CASTLAGRGRNTEAFF. DNA of the CDR3: TGTGCCAGTACCCTAGCAGGGAGGGGAAGGAACACTGAAGCTTTCTTT.

The chain carries TRBV10-3 and TRBJ1-4, with 7 positions matching TRBD1. Germline assignment: CDR1 ENHRY and CDR2 SYGVKD. The CDR3 covers 13 residues. The trim removed 6 bases at V and 8 bases at J, leaving 6 bases unmatched. CDR3: CAIRRTGGEKLFF. The CDR3 DNA is TGTGCCATCAGGCGGACAGGAGGAGAAAAACTGTTTTTT.

The chain has TRBV2 and TRBJ1-1, with a possible D match to TRBD1 (5 bases). Trimming pared 4 bases from V and 3 bases from J, leaving 9 bases between. The CDR3 runs to 13 residues. CDR1 and CDR2 (germline): SNHLY, FYNNEI. CDR3 region: CASSVQVDTEAFF. CDR3 bases: TGTGCCAGCAGTGTACAGGTCGACACTGAAGCTTTCTTT. The whole variable domain, remainder taken from reference TRBV2 and TRBJ1-1, is EPEVTQTPSHQVTQMGQEVILRCVPISNHLYFYWYRQILGQKVEFLVSFYNNEISEKSEIFDDQFSVERPDGSNFTLKIRSTKLEDSAMYFCASSVQVDTEAFFGQGTRLTVV.

This rearrangement joins TRBV7-9 to TRBJ1-3; 9 bases are shared with TRBD1. The ends lost 4 bases at V and 4 bases at J; junction bases unmatched: 5. Germline CDR1 and CDR2: SEHNR and FQNEAQ (reference sequence). This CDR3 has 15 amino acids. CDR3: CASSSQQGAGNTIYF. As DNA, the CDR3 is TGTGCCAGCAGCTCCCAACAGGGGGCCGGAAACACCATATATTTT.